The 18 T cell receptor beta chains below all came from one sample that was sequenced in a study of blood T cells in healthy people across ages. Primers used in a second PCR of roughly 7 to 11 cycles were a sample-barcoded 5' primer and a J-beta primer mix. One entry per CDR3 protein results from TCRdb running MiXCR on the 5' RACE reads. Of about a million distinct CDR3 sequences listed, roughly 50% are singletons. The sequenced material came from blood. The receptors were sampled from a woman aged 60-75 years in good health.

There are a few counts of this clonotype. The chain employs TRBV28 and TRBJ2-4, with TRBD2 matching over 9 bases. The J call may be incorrect, as the DNA end agrees better with TRBJ2-7. Germline V gene sequence: CDR1 MDHEN, CDR2 SYDVKM. There are 16 residues in the CDR3. For the CDR3, the DNA is TGTGCCAGCAGTCCCGAGGGGCTAGCGGGATACTACGAGCAGTACTTC. It yields the protein CASSPEGLAGYYEQYF.

V and J are TRBV28 and TRBJ1-6; 7 bases align to TRBD1. J was trimmed by 0 bases and V by 7 bases; bases with no gene match: 6. Germline V gives CDR1 MDHEN, CDR2 SYDVKM. This CDR3 is built from 16 residues. Here the CDR3 DNA reads TGTGCCAGCAACCTACAGGGGAGCTCCTATAATTCACCCCTCCACTTT. This sequence encodes CASNLQGSSYNSPLHF.

V usage is TRBV12-3 or TRBV12-4 and J usage is TRBJ2-7, with 8 positions matching TRBD1. The tail of the sequence fits TRBJ2-5 better, so the J call may be wrong. This CDR3 region has 14 residues. The CDR3 sequence is CASSLRTGSETQYF. The CDR3 DNA reads TGTGCCAGCAGCCTTCGGACAGGGAGCGAGACCCAGTACTTC.

This clonotype was seen more than once but under ten times. V usage is TRBV5-1 and J usage is TRBJ2-1; 9 bases agree with TRBD2. CDR1 and CDR2 from the germline V gene are SGHRS and YFSETQ. The CDR3 loop spans 15 amino acids. The ends lost 1 base at V and 4 bases at J; junction bases unmatched: 3. CDR3 coding DNA: TGCGCCAGCAGCTTGTTGGGACTAGCATACAATGAGCAGTTCTTC. Translation gives CASSLLGLAYNEQFF. Looking up the rest from reference TRBV5-1 and TRBJ2-1 gives the full variable domain: KAGVTQTPRYLIKTRGQQVTLSCSPISGHRSVSWYQQTPGQGLQFLFEYFSETQRNKGNFPGRFSGRQFSNSRSEMNVSTLELGDSALYLCASSLLGLAYNEQFFGPGTRLTVL.

This chain uses TRBV28 with TRBJ1-2; D gene ambiguous. Germline V CDR1 and CDR2: MDHEN, SYDVKM. The V gene lost 1 base and the J gene lost 1 base, with 10 bases spanning the gap. The CDR3 length is 15 residues. DNA of the CDR3: TGTGCCAGCAGTTTATCGCTAAGTGGTAACTATGGCTACACCTTC. Translating gives CASSLSLSGNYGYTF.

This chain links TRBV18 with TRBJ2-1; 9 bases agree with TRBD2. This CDR3 comprises 14 residues. Germline V lookup: CDR1 KGHSH, CDR2 LQKENI. The trim removed 4 bases at V and 12 bases at J, leaving 10 bases unmatched. This CDR3 reads CASSLSSGNDVQFF. CDR3 coding DNA: TGTGCCAGCTCACTGTCTAGCGGGAATGACGTGCAGTTCTTC.

V and J are TRBV10-3 and TRBJ2-7; either TRBD1 or TRBD2 may fit D (5 bases each). The CDR3 extends over 12 amino acids. Between the trimmed V and J ends, which lost 9 bases and 1 base, there was a span of 10 bases. Germline V gives CDR1 ENHRY, CDR2 SYGVKD. CDR3 in DNA: TGTGCCATGGGGACGGGGTCCTACGAGCAGTACTTC. Translated: CAMGTGSYEQYF.

The V and J genes are TRBV7-9 and TRBJ2-7, with TRBD2 as a possible D gene (5 bases). V lost 5 bases and J lost 4, with 12 bases in between. Per the germline V gene, CDR1 is SEHNR and CDR2 is FQNEAQ (reference sequence). The length of the CDR3 is 13 residues. This chain's CDR3 is CASSEAAEYEQYF. For the CDR3, the DNA is TGTGCCAGCAGCGAAGCGGCGGAATACGAGCAGTACTTC.

At least ten counts were recorded for this clonotype. The chain has TRBV29-1 and TRBJ2-3; weak D call: TRBD1 (6 bases). Germline V lookup: CDR1 SQVTM, CDR2 ANQGSEA. The CDR3 totals 15 residues. The germline V and J ends were trimmed by 0 bases and 2 bases, with 12 bases remaining between them. CDR3 sequence: CSVEDLNRATDTQYF. DNA of the CDR3: TGCAGCGTTGAAGATTTGAACAGGGCCACAGATACGCAGTATTTT.

There are a few counts of this clonotype. The V gene is TRBV7-9, the J gene TRBJ1-5; 9 nucleotides agree with TRBD1. CDR1 SEHNR and CDR2 FQNEAQ come from the germline V gene (reference sequence). The CDR3 covers 17 residues. V shed 5 bases and J 0 bases; nucleotides not matched to a gene: 8. The CDR3 nucleotides are TGTGCCAGCAGCCTAGGACAGGGGAGATATAGCAATCAGCCCCAGCATTTT. It encodes CASSLGQGRYSNQPQHF.

The chain carries TRBV28 and TRBJ2-7, with 12 nucleotides matching TRBD1. The J call could be wrong; TRBJ2-5 is a better fit for the DNA end. The germline gives CDR1 MDHEN, CDR2 SYDVKM. CDR3 length: 15 amino acids. CDR3 loop: CASSGPGTGGRTQYF. In DNA, the CDR3 is TGTGCCAGCAGTGGTCCCGGGACAGGGGGCAGGACCCAGTACTTC.

The chain recombines TRBV2 with TRBJ1-2; D is unresolved. The V and J ends lost 6 bases and 2 bases respectively, with 16 bases between them. The CDR3 sequence is 15 residues long. CDR1 and CDR2 (germline): SNHLY, FYNNEI. The CDR3 here is CASSAFRAANYGYTF. The CDR3 region has the DNA TGTGCCAGCAGCGCCTTTCGGGCAGCGAACTATGGCTACACCTTC.

This clonotype appeared many times. The CDR3 region has the DNA TGTGCCAGCAGCTTGGTAGGGAGCTCCTACGAGCAGTACTTC. Translation: CASSLVGSSYEQYF. The chain has TRBV7-2 and TRBJ2-7; perhaps TRBD2 as D (5 bases). The ends were cut back, 3 bases at V and 0 bases at J, with 9 bases in the middle. The CDR3 sequence is 14 residues long. Per the germline V gene, CDR1 is SGHTA and CDR2 is FQGNSA.

V is TRBV20-1 and J is TRBJ2-1, with TRBD2 as a possible D gene (6 bases). Trimming shortened V by 6 bases and J by 4 bases, and 25 bases separated the two germline ends. The CDR3 has 17 amino acids. Per germline, CDR1 DFQATT and CDR2 SNEGSKA (reference sequence). The CDR3: CSAPDGGSPGGYNEQFF. Here the CDR3 DNA reads TGCAGTGCCCCGGATGGGGGGAGTCCTGGGGGATACAATGAGCAGTTCTTC.

V usage is TRBV20-1 and J usage is TRBJ2-5, with TRBD2 matching 7 bases. The germline V gene has CDR1 DFQATT and CDR2 SNEGSKA (reference sequence). Unmatched junction bases numbered 19, after V lost 2 bases and J lost 13 bases. This CDR3 has 15 residues. In DNA, the CDR3 is TGCAGTGCTAGAAATCGCAGCCGCCTACTAGCGTCATGGTACTTC. Its translation: CSARNRSRLLASWYF.

The chain links TRBV7-2 to TRBJ2-5; 7 positions agree with TRBD2. The CDR3 is 15 residues long. Trimming at V came to 5 bases and at J to 2 bases, leaving 8 bases not matched to a gene. CDR1 SGHTA and CDR2 FQGNSA come from the germline V gene. This chain's CDR3 is CASSPVRGEQETQYF. CDR3 in DNA: TGTGCCAGCAGCCCCGTTCGGGGGGAACAAGAGACCCAGTACTTC. Full variable domain (outside the CDR3, taken from reference TRBV7-2 and TRBJ2-5): GAGVSQSPSNKVTEKGKDVELRCDPISGHTALYWYRQSLGQGLEFLIYFQGNSAPDKSGLPSDRFSAERTGGSVSTLTIQRTQQEDSAVYLCASSPVRGEQETQYFGPGTRLLVL.

This chain connects TRBV3-1 to TRBJ2-4, with D possibly being TRBD1 or TRBD2 (5 bases each). Trimming removed 1 base at V and 0 bases at J, with 10 bases between. CDR1 and CDR2 (germline): LGHDT, YNNKEL (reference sequence). This CDR3 spans 16 amino acids. The CDR3 here is CASSQGGVLAKNIQYF. Written as DNA, the CDR3 is TGTGCCAGCAGCCAAGGAGGGGTCCTAGCCAAAAACATTCAGTACTTC.

The rearrangement uses TRBV4-2 and TRBJ2-7, with D perhaps matching TRBD2 (6 bases). Trimming left V 0 bases short and J 4 bases short, with 19 bases between. Germline V gene data show CDR1 as LGHNA and CDR2 as YNFKEQ. The CDR3 contains 17 residues. The CDR3: CASSQDPYSAGGYEQYF. The CDR3 DNA is TGTGCCAGCAGCCAAGATCCTTACTCAGCGGGCGGGTACGAGCAGTACTTC.